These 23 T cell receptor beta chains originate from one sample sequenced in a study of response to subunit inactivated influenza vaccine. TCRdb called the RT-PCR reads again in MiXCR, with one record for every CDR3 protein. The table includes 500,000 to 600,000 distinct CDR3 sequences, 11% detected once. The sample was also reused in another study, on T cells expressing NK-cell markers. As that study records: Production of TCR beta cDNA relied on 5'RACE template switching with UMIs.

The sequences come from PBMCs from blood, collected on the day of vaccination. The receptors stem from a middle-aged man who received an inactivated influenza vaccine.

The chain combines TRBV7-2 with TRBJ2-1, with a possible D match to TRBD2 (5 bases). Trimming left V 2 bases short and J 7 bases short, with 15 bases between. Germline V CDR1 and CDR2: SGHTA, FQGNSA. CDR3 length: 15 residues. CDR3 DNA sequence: TGTGCCAGCAGCTTAAATCGGCTAGCTATTAATGAGCAGTTCTTC. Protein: CASSLNRLAINEQFF.

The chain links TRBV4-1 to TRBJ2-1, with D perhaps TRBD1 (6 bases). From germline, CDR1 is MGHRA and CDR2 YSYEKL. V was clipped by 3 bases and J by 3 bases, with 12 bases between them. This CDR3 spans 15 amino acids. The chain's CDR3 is CASSHRGQNYNEQFF. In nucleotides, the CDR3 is TGCGCCAGCAGCCATCGGGGACAAAACTACAATGAGCAGTTCTTC.

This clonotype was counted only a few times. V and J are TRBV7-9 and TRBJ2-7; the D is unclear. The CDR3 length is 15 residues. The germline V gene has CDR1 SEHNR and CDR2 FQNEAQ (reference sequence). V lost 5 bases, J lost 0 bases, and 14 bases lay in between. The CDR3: CASSQQSKASYEQYF. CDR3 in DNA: TGTGCCAGCAGCCAACAGAGCAAAGCCTCCTACGAGCAGTACTTC.

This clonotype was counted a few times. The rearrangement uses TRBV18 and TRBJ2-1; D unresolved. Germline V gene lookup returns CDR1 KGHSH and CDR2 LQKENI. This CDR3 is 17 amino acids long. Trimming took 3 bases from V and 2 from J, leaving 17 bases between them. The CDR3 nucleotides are TGTGCCAGCTCACCCCGGACCTTCTCACAAACCTACAATGAGCAGTTCTTC. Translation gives CASSPRTFSQTYNEQFF. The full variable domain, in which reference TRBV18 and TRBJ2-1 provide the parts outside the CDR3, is NAGVMQNPRHLVRRRGQEARLRCSPMKGHSHVYWYRQLPEEGLKFMVYLQKENIIDESGMPKERFSAEFPKEGPSILRIQQVVRGDSAAYFCASSPRTFSQTYNEQFFGPGTRLTVL.

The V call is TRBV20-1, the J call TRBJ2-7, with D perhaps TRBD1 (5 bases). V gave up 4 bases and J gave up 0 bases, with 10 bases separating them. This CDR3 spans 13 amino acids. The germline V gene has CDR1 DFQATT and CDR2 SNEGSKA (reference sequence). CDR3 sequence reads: CSATGIPSYEQYF. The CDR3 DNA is TGCAGTGCTACAGGGATCCCCTCCTACGAGCAGTACTTC.

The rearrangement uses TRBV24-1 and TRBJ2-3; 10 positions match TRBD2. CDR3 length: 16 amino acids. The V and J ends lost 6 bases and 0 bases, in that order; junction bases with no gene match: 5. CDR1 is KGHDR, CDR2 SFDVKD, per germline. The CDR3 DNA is TGTGCCACCAGTAAGGTACTAGCGGGGAGCACAGATACGCAGTATTTT. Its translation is CATSKVLAGSTDTQYF.

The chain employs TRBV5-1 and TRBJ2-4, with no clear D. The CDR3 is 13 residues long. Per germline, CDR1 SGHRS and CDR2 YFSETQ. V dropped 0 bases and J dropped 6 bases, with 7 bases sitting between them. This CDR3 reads CASSLAGLNIQYF. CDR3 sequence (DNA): TGCGCCAGCAGCTTGGCCGGGTTAAACATTCAGTACTTC.

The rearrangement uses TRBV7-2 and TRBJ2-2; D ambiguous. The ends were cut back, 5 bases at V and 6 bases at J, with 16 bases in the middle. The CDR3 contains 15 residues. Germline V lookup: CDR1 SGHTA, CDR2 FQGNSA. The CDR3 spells CASSPYLRSSGELFF. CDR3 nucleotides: TGTGCCAGCAGCCCTTATCTTCGTAGCTCCGGGGAGCTGTTTTTT.

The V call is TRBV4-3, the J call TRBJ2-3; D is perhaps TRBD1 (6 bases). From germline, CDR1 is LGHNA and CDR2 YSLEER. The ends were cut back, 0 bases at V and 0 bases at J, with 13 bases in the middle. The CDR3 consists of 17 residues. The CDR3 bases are TGCGCCAGCAGCCAAGAACAGGGAGAGCCTAGCACAGATACGCAGTATTTT. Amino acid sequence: CASSQEQGEPSTDTQYF.

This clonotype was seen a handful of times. The CDR3 loop is CASSGLARNYGYTF. CDR3 DNA: TGTGCCAGCAGTGGATTAGCCCGTAACTATGGCTACACCTTC. The genes are TRBV2 and TRBJ1-2; D gene uncertain. V lost 4 bases and J lost 1, with 10 bases in between. Germline V gene data show CDR1 as SNHLY and CDR2 as FYNNEI. The CDR3 covers 14 residues.

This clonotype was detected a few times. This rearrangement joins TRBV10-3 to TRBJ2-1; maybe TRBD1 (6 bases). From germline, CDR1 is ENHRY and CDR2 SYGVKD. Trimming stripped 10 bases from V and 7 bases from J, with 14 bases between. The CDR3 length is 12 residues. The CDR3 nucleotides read TGTGCCACCAGGGGCGGGTCTAATGAGCAGTTCTTC. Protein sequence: CATRGGSNEQFF.

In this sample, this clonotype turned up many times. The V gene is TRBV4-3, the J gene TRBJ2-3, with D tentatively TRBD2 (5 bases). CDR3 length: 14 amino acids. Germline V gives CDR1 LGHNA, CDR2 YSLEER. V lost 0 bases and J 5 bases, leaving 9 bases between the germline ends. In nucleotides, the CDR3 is TGCGCCAGCAGCCAAGATCCGGGATTAGATACGCAGTATTTT. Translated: CASSQDPGLDTQYF.

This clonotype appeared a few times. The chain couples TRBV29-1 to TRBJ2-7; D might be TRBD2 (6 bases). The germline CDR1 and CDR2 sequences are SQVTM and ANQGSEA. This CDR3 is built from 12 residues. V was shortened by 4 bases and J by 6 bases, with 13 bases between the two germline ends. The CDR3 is CSVGLVGPEQYF. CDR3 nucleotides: TGCAGCGTTGGACTAGTCGGCCCCGAGCAGTACTTC.

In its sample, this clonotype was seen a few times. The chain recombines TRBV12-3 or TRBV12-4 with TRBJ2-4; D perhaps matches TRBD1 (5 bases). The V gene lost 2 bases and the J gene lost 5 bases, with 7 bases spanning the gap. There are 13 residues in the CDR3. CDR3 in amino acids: CASSLLGQNIQYF. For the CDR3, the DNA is TGTGCCAGCAGTTTATTGGGGCAAAACATTCAGTACTTC.

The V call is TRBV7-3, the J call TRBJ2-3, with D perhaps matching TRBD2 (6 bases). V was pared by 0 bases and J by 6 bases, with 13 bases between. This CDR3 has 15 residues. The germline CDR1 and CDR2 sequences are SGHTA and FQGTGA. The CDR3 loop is CASSLTGSAGDTQYF. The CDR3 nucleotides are TGTGCCAGCAGCTTAACAGGGAGCGCGGGGGATACGCAGTATTTT.

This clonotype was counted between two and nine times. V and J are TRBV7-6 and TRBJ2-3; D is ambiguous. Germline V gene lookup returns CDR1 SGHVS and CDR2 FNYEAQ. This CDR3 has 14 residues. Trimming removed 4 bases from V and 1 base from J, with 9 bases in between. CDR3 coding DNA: TGTGCCAGCAGCTCGAATATAGGCACAGATACGCAGTATTTT. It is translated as CASSSNIGTDTQYF. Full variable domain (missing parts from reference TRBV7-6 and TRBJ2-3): GAGVSQSPRYKVTKRGQDVALRCDPISGHVSLYWYRQALGQGPEFLTYFNYEAQQDKSGLPNDRFSAERPEGSISTLTIQRTEQRDSAMYRCASSSNIGTDTQYFGPGTRLTVL.

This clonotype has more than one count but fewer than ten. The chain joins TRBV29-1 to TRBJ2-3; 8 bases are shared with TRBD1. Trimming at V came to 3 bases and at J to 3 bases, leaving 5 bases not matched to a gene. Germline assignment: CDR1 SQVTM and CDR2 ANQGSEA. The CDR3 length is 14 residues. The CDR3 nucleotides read TGCAGCGTTGAGTGGCGGGACAGGACAGATACGCAGTATTTT. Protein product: CSVEWRDRTDTQYF.

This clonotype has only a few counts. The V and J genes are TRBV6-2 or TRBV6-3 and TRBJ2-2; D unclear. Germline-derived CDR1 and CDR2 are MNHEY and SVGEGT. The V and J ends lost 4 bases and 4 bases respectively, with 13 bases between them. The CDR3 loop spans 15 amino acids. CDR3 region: CASSSPYYSTGELFF. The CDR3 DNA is TGTGCCAGCAGTTCACCGTACTATAGCACCGGGGAGCTGTTTTTT.

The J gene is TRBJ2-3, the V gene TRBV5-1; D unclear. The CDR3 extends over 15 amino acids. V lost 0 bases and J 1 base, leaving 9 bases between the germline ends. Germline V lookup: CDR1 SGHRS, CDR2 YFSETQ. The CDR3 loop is CASSLDGLGTDTQYF. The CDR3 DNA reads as TGCGCCAGCAGCTTGGATGGGTTGGGCACAGATACGCAGTATTTT.

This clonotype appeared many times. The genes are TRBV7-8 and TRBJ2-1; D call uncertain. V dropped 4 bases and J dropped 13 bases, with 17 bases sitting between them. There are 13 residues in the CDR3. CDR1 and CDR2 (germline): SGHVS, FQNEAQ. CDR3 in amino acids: CASSSILTFDQFF. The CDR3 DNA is TGTGCCAGCAGCTCTATTCTGACTTTTGATCAGTTCTTC.

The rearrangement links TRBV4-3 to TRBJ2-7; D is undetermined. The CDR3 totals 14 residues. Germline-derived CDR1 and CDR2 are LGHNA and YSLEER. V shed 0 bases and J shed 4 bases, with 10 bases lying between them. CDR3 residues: CASSQDRLSYEQYF. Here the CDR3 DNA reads TGCGCCAGCAGCCAAGATAGATTGAGTTACGAGCAGTACTTC.

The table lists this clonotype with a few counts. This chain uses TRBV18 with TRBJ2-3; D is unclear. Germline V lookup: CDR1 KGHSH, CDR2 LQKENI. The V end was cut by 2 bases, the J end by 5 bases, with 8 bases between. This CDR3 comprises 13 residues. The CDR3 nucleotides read TGTGCCAGCTCACCAAAAGTGAAAGATACGCAGTATTTT. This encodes CASSPKVKDTQYF.

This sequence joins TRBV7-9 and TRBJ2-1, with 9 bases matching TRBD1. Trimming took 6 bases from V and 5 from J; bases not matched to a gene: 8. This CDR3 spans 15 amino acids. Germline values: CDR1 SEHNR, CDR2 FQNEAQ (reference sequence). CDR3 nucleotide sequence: TGTGCCAGCAGTTTCCGGGACAGGGTAAACAATGAGCAGTTCTTC. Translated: CASSFRDRVNNEQFF.